This T cell receptor beta chain stems from a study of graft-versus-host responses after intestinal transplantation. Study context: In this cohort, recipients had multivisceral, liver-intestinal, or isolated intestinal transplants. Tacrolimus plus steroids were given to all recipients for approximately 3 years, preceded by anti-thymocyte globulin induction. Broader study findings: Analysis identified GvH clones in recipient marrow, with some appearing first in ileum or blood.

This clone came up once. Its specificity is unknown. Sequencing was performed with immunoSEQ multiplex PCR; in TCRdb, only in-frame clones are kept and a portion is missing. The table shows about 130,000 clones, with approximately 91% occurring only once. Trimming left V 4 bases short and J 6 bases short, with 16 bases between. Germline lookup yields CDR1 SGHKS and CDR2 YYEKEE (reference sequence). This CDR3 contains 14 residues. This specimen consisted of unstimulated CD4+ T cells sorted from spleen or lymph node cells, obtained before intestinal transplant. This TCR came from a human donor who received an intestinal transplant. The J gene is TRBJ1-1, the V gene TRBV5-5, with a weak D call TRBD1 (6 bases). CDR3 DNA sequence: TGTGCCAGCAGCCAACTACAGGGACTGCCTGAAGCTTTCTTT. It yields the protein CASSQLQGLPEAFF.